This TCR beta chain derives from a study of T cell responses to AZD1222 COVID-19 vaccine. Turning to the study itself: The analysis combined second doses at about 4 or about 12 weeks. Study results and caveats: Repertoire sampling occurred only after the peak T cell response. Reportedly, close to half of spike-specific TCRs are directed against unmutated variant regions. Vaccine-associated CD4 TCRs spanned spike, dominant at 160-218 and 743-854.

Here immunoSEQ multiplex PCR was the method, and the copy in TCRdb shows in-frame clones only, minus some. The table has around 200,000 clones, just over 85% seen once. With respect to this clone: Its antigen remains unidentified.

This sequence originates from an adult in good health. The sample consisted of peripheral blood, taken on day 0 of AZD1222 vaccination.

DNA for the CDR3: TGCAGCGTTGAAGATCACACTGAAGCTTTCTTT. Protein sequence: CSVEDHTEAFF. This sequence joins TRBV29-1 and TRBJ1-1; no clear D gene. The germline V and J ends were trimmed by 0 bases and 3 bases, with 2 bases remaining between them. Germline CDR1 reads SQVTM; CDR2 reads ANQGSEA. The CDR3 is 11 residues long.